The clone carrying this T cell receptor (beta chain) is medium-sized in the sample. No antigen is known for it. This sample was taken from a study of CD8+ T cells in alopecia areata. Whole-study context: Those treated were given oral tofacitinib at 5 to 10 mg twice daily. The study, taken as a whole, reports: In lesional scalp, particularly from alopecia totalis/universalis, clonality was higher than in normal scalp. Mice gave a clearer picture of TCR sharing than patients did, possibly for HLA-related reasons.

Specimens obtained from alopecia areata patients comprised lesional scalp punch biopsies and peripheral blood. Sequencing relied on a cDNA template that was reverse transcribed from extracted RNA. Method: immunoSEQ multiplex PCR; TCRdb's copy keeps in-frame clones and lacks some. This table has about 11,000 clones, roughly 62% appearing once. V gave up 2 bases and J gave up 4 bases; unmatched junction bases: 2. This CDR3 is 14 amino acids long. From germline, CDR1 is LNHDA and CDR2 SQIVND (reference sequence). This receptor was identified in a human donor with alopecia areata. The V gene is TRBV19, the J gene TRBJ1-2, with 9 bases lining up with TRBD1. The sequencing used skin, collected at week 0. In DNA, the CDR3 is TGTGCCAGTAGTATACCGGGACAGGGCTATGGCTACACCTTC. Translation: CASSIPGQGYGYTF.